The clone carrying this T cell receptor (beta chain) was counted ten times or more. The time point: healthy volunteer bleed at 6 weeks. Total RNA was isolated from unfractionated whole blood. Individual cDNA molecules (in the library) carried attached unique molecular identifiers. MiXCR, applied by TCRdb to the RACE reads, yields one record per CDR3 protein. The sample contains some 65,000 distinct CDR3 sequences, about 6.5% of which appear only once. Germline V CDR1 and CDR2: DFQATT, SNEGSKA (reference sequence). Deletions cut 3 bases from V and 14 bases from J, with 18 bases between. This CDR3 comprises 12 residues. This entry comes from a study of human T cells and chemical hapten exposure.

This rearrangement joins TRBV20-1 to TRBJ2-3, with D maybe TRBD2 (7 bases). Specimen: whole blood. The TCR originated in a female donor in good health. Some clones in this sample may be carry-over from other donors' samples. CDR3 nucleotides: TGCAGTGCTAGGACGGGAGGACCAGGGGCGTATTTT. Amino acid sequence: CSARTGGPGAYF.